The T cell receptor (beta chain) described here comes from a study of T cell responses to AZD1222 COVID-19 vaccine listed by TCRdb under 2021. About the full investigation: A total of more than 230 trial participants underwent TCR sequencing, of whom 200 to 220 had received two doses of AZD1222 and about 26 had received two doses of the MenACWY control vaccine. Enrollment into the trials was organized by age into subgroups of 18-55, 56-69 and 70-plus years, and those subgroups contained roughly 160, 29 and 62 TCR-sequenced participants, respectively. General findings and caveats noted by the study authors: Because no samples from the day 14 peak response were available, repertoires could be characterized only after the peak T cell response. Nearly half of unique spike-specific TCRs reportedly recognized epitopes outside regions mutated in the B.1.351 and B.1.1.7 variants. Conclusions about previously exposed vaccinees are limited, since just six or seven AZD1222 recipients were seropositive for SARS-CoV-2 at baseline. After two AZD1222 doses, both the breadth and the depth of spike-specific TCRs were significantly higher than at day 0 and than in MenACWY recipients. Participants were mostly white British, with more females than males. The authors suggested clonal diversity may have been underestimated. In the small 56-69-year group, the increase in depth fell short of significance, most likely because of low power. The vaccine-associated CD4 TCRs covered the entire spike protein, and the dominant responses fell in regions 160-218 and 743-854.

The V and J ends are trimmed by 3 bases and 8 bases, leaving 12 bases between them. CDR1 and CDR2 are read off the germline V gene as SGDLS and YYNGEE. The CDR3 goes from the cysteine to the phenylalanine over 13 residues. Kept here is only the CDR3 DNA, which spans 39 bases and is read in frame from base 1. The time point label corresponds to: baseline before first vaccination. The treatment or condition label of this sample denotes: meningococcal conjugate vaccine given as trial control. Vaccinee samples came from UK trials COV001 and COV002, including a single-blind randomized controlled phase 2/3 trial of AZD1222 (ChAdOx1 nCoV-19) in healthy adults. For TCRbeta chain sequencing, PBMC samples were collected from trial participants at day 0 and at day 28 after the second dose. This clone was seen a few times. Its cognate antigen has yet to be identified. Per-base quality was not reported, and no clone a single base away is much larger than it.

The CDR3 regions of human TCRbeta chains were analyzed by immunosequencing. The source study handled its data this way. Repertoire TCRs were matched against a reference library of SARS-CoV-2-specific TCRs generated with the MIRA antigen-specificity platform. Breadth was defined as the fraction of unique TCRs that were SARS-CoV-2-associated, and depth was defined as the fraction of total T cells that were SARS-CoV-2-associated. Using the MIRA data, each spike-specific TCR was assigned both to the spike region to which the TCR was reactive and to a CD4 or CD8 class. Log10-transformed breadth and depth values were compared by one-way ANOVA with Sidak's multiple comparisons tests. The immuneACCESS repertoire file appears here via TCRdb, limited to in-frame rearrangements. These files lack a portion of the clones; in checked studies, under half of the deficit traces to unresolved V genes, and the cause of the others is not known. The V and J calls and clone size were taken over from that table, and D and trimming were inferred from the DNA. The sample table contains approximately 190,000 clones; only one count was recorded for about nine tenths of them. The ten largest account for about 3% of the sample.

The sample was peripheral blood, taken on day 0 of MenACWY control vaccination. The clonotype originates from an adult in good health. The chain joins TRBV9 to TRBJ2-1, and perhaps TRBD2 as D gene, on 7 matching bases. The nucleotide sequence is given as TGTGCCAGCAGCGCGGGGGGCCAGGATGAGCAGTTCTTC. The resulting protein is CASSAGGQDEQFF.